This TCR beta chain derives from a study of T-cell memory formation after mild COVID-19. Broader study findings: Several responding clones turned up in pre-infection memory, indicating that cross-reactive memory may have taken part.

The V and J ends lost 7 bases and 3 bases respectively, with 22 bases between them. CDR3 length: 17 residues. CDR1 and CDR2 (germline): MNHEY, SVGEGT. TCRdb reprocessed the 5' RACE reads via MiXCR and lists one record per CDR3 protein. Of approximately 150,000 distinct CDR3 sequences listed, more than 14% are singletons. This clonotype appeared a few times. Its antigen remains unidentified. The chain recombines TRBV6-2 or TRBV6-3 with TRBJ2-1; the D gene could be TRBD1 or TRBD2 (5 bases each). The sequencing input was PBMCs or a T cell subset sorted from them (not recorded which). The clonotype was recovered from an adult woman who had mild COVID-19 (a few samples of this study predate the infection). Cell type and time point are not known. CDR3 nucleotide sequence: TGTGCCAGCACCCGGACATTCTGGGAGCAGAGCTACAATGAGCAGTTCTTC. Its translation is CASTRTFWEQSYNEQFF.